This entry describes one T cell receptor beta chain. The sample is drawn from a study of cytomegalovirus exposure and HLA in healthy donors. On the study more broadly: Within the Caucasian-associated ancestry cluster were around four fifths of the approximately 400 genotyped donors.

The CDR3 contains 13 residues. Trimming removed 10 bases at V and 4 bases at J, with 14 bases between. Germline values: CDR1 WSHSY, CDR2 SAAADI. 60 Vbeta and 13 Jbeta primers were used in PCR. Only in-frame clones appear in the TCRdb table, and some are missing; sequencing was by immunoSEQ multiplex PCR. The sample table includes 65,000 to 95,000 clones. The receptor's source is a man younger than 40 in good health and CMV-seronegative. The sample comprised PBMCs. The chain has TRBV10-2 and TRBJ1-5, with D possibly being TRBD1 (5 bases). CDR3 DNA: TGCGCCACCGGAGGGGTGAGTAATCAGCCCCAGCATTTT. Its protein product is CATGGVSNQPQHF.